The rows below give T cell receptor beta chains drawn from one sample of a study of cytomegalovirus exposure and HLA in healthy donors. Profiled with immunoSEQ multiplex PCR; TCRdb holds only in-frame clones, not every one. The sample has around 140,000 clones, roughly 71% seen once; the top ten hold 1.1% to 1.5%. Material: PBMCs. The receptors shown here come from a woman aged 35 to 49 in good health and CMV-seronegative. The CDR3 runs from the conserved cysteine through the conserved F or W. The D gene is left open where the match is weak. Only some rows state a clone size, as once, few, many or a class for expanded clones.

j_call | clone_size | d_call | v_call | cdr3_nt | cdr3_aa
TRBJ1-2 | NA | NA | TRBV5-8 | TGTGCCAGCAGCGGTGCAGAAATCCGCACCTTC | CASSGAEIRTF
TRBJ2-1 | NA | TRBD2 | TRBV6-6 | TGTGCCAGCAGTTACCTCAGTCGGCGGGGGAATGAGCAGTTCTTC | CASSYLSRRGNEQFF
TRBJ1-2 | NA | TRBD1 | TRBV27 | TGTGCCAGCAGTCCCCTCGGGACAGGGAGGACTAACTATGGCTACACCTTC | CASSPLGTGRTNYGYTF
TRBJ1-2 | NA | TRBD1 | TRBV29-1 | TGCAGCGTTGACACCCCCGGGACAGGGAACTATGGCTACACCTTC | CSVDTPGTGNYGYTF
TRBJ1-3 | NA | TRBD1 | TRBV2 | TGTGCCAGCATGTCACGGGACAGTCGTAACACCATATATTTT | CASMSRDSRNTIYF
TRBJ2-3 | NA | NA | TRBV9 | TGTGCCAGCAGCGTAGCAACAGATACGCAGTATTTT | CASSVATDTQYF
TRBJ1-5 | few | TRBD1 | TRBV6-5 | TGTGCCAGCAGTGACAGGGGGAGCAATCAGCCCCAGCATTTT | CASSDRGSNQPQHF
TRBJ1-1 | NA | NA | TRBV7-6 | TGTGCCAGCAGCGCGGGCCGAAACACTGAAGCTTTCTTT | CASSAGRNTEAFF
TRBJ1-1 | NA | NA | TRBV14 | TGTGCCAGCAGCCCCGGGTGGCTCGGAGTCACACCTAACACTGAAGCTTTCTTT | CASSPGWLGVTPNTEAFF
TRBJ1-3 | NA | TRBD1 | TRBV25-1 | TGTGCCAGCAGTGGCAGGGGGCGGCACACCATATATTTT | CASSGRGRHTIYF
TRBJ1-4 | NA | NA | TRBV30 | TGTGCCTGGAGTGTAAGGGGATCACCTAATGAAAAACTGTTTTTT | CAWSVRGSPNEKLFF
TRBJ2-5 | NA | TRBD1 | TRBV5-1 | TGCGCCAGCAGGAAGACAGGGGTAGAGACCCAGTACTTC | CASRKTGVETQYF
TRBJ1-1 | few | NA | TRBV4-2 | TGTGCCAGCAGCCAAGCCGGCACGTTGGCGGTCGCTTTCTTT | CASSQAGTLAVAFF
TRBJ2-7 | few | TRBD2 | TRBV19 | TGTGCCAGTAGTAATGTGGTGTCAACTAGCGGGGCCGGAAGCTCCTACGAGCAGTACTTC | CASSNVVSTSGAGSSYEQYF
TRBJ2-3 | few | TRBD2 | TRBV10-3 | TGTGCCACGCGTGGCGGGGGGGCGGATACGCAGTATTTT | CATRGGGADTQYF
TRBJ1-2 | many | TRBD1 | TRBV5-1 | TGCGCCAGCAGCCCAGGACAGGGGCCAAGTGGCTACACCTTC | CASSPGQGPSGYTF
TRBJ2-7 | NA | NA | TRBV7-3 | TGTGCCAGCAGCTTATCGGCAGGGCCCTACGAGCAGTACTTC | CASSLSAGPYEQYF
TRBJ2-7 | NA | TRBD1 | TRBV6-1 | TGTGCCAGCAGTGAAGGGGGGACAGGGGCTGACGAGCAGTACTTC | CASSEGGTGADEQYF